This T cell receptor beta chain comes out of a study of blood T cell repertoires in COVID-19. Libraries were prepared by immunoSEQ multiplex PCR; TCRdb keeps only in-frame clonotypes and omits some of them. The sample shows more than 300,000 clones, around nine tenths of them seen only once. The CDR3 runs 13 residues. The V gene lost 5 bases and the J gene lost 6 bases, with 12 bases spanning the gap. Germline values: CDR1 SEHNR, CDR2 FQNEAQ (reference sequence). The chain is built from TRBV7-9 and TRBJ2-3; D gene uncertain. The sequenced sample was peripheral blood. This TCR came from a woman aged 25 to 39 with COVID-19, enrolled during active disease. For the CDR3, the DNA is TGTGCCAGCAGCAACAAAGGTAGCGATACGCAGTATTTT. Translation gives CASSNKGSDTQYF.